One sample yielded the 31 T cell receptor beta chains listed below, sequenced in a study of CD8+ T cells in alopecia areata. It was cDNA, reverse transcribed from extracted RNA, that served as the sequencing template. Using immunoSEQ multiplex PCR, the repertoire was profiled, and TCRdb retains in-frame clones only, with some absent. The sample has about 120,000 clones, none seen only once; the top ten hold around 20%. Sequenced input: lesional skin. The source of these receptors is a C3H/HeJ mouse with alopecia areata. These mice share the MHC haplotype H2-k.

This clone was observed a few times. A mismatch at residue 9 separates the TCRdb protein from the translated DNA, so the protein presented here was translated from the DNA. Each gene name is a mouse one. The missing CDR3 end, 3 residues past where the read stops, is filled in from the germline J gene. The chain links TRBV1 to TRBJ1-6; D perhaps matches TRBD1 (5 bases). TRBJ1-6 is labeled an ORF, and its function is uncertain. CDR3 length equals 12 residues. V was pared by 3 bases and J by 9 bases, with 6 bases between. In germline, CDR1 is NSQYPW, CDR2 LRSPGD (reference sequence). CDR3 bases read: TGCACCTGCAGTGCGAGGGGTTCGCCC. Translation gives CTCSARGSP. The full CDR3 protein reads CTCSARGSPLYF.

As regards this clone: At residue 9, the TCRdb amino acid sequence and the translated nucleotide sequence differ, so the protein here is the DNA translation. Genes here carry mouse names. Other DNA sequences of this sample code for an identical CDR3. CDR3 amino acids: CASSPQGNTLYF. Partial CDR3 DNA: TGTGCCAGCAGTCCTCAGGGGAATACG. V gene TRBV19 combines with J gene TRBJ1-3, with a tentative D call TRBD1 (6 bases). The read is 3 residues too short to cover the CDR3 end, so that end is filled in from the germline J gene. Trimming pared 4 bases from V and 7 bases from J, leaving 9 bases between. Germline lookup yields CDR1 FNHDT and CDR2 SITEND (reference sequence). This CDR3 region has 12 residues. Combining the CDR3 with reference TRBV19 and TRBJ1-3 gives the whole variable domain GGIITQTPKFLIGQEGQKLTLKCQQNFNHDTMYWYRQDSGKGLRLIYYSITENDLQKGDLSEGYDASREKKSSFSLTVTSAQKNEMAVFLCASSPQGNTLYFGEGSRLIVV.

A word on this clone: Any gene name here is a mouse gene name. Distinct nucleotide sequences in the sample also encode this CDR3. CDR3 residues: CASSESGGSSYEQYF. CDR3 bases read: TGTGCCAGCAGTGAGTCAGGGGGGAGCTCCTAT. The genes are TRBV13-1 and TRBJ2-7; D is possibly TRBD1 (7 bases). The read stops 4 residues short of the end of the CDR3; the missing end is completed from the germline J gene. Trimming stripped 2 bases from V and 0 bases from J, with 12 bases between. Germline V gene sequence: CDR1 NSHNY, CDR2 SYGAGN. This CDR3 contains 15 residues.

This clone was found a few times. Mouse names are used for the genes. CDR3 region: CASADSLDQDTQYF. CDR3 DNA, as far as it was read: TGTGCCAGCGCGGACAGTTTGGACCAAGAC. The V call is TRBV13-3, the J call TRBJ2-5, with D possibly TRBD1 on 6 matching bases. The read terminates 4 residues ahead of where the CDR3 ends, so the germline J gene completes it. V was shortened by 7 bases and J by 1 base, with 13 bases between the two germline ends. The length of the CDR3 is 14 residues. Germline values: CDR1 NNHDY, CDR2 SYVADS.

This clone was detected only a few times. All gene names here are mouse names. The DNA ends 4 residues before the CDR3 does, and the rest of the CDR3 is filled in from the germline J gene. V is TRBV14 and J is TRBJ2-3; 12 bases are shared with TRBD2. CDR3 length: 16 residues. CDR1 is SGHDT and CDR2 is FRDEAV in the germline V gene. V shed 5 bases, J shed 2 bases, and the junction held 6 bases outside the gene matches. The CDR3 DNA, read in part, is TGTGCCAGCAGCCCCGACTGGGGGGGCGATGCAGAA. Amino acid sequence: CASSPDWGGDAE. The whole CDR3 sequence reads CASSPDWGGDAETLYF. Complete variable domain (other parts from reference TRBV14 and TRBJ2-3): EAGVTQSPRYAVLQEGQAVSFWCDPISGHDTLYWYQQPRDQGPQLLVYFRDEAVIDNSQLPSDRFSAVRPKGTNSTLKIQSAKQGDTATYLCASSPDWGGDAETLYFGSGTRLTVL.

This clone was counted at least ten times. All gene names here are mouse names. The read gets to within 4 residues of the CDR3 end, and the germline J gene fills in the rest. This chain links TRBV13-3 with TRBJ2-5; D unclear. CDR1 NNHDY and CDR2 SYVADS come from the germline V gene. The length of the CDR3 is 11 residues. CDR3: CASTEEDTQYF. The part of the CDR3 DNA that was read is TGTGCCAGCACCGAGGAAGAC.

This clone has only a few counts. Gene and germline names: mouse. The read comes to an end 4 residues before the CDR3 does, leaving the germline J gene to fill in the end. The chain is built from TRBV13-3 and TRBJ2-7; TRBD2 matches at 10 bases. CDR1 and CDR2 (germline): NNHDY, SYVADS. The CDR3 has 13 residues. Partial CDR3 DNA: TGTGCCAGCAGAGACTGGGGGGTCCAT. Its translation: CASRDWGVH. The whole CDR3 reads CASRDWGVHEQYF.

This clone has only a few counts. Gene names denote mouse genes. CDR3 DNA (partial): TGTGCCAGCAGTACCCTGGGGGGGAAGAGGCAAAAC. It yields the protein CASSTLGGKRQN. The complete CDR3 reads CASSTLGGKRQNTLYF. The chain couples TRBV19 to TRBJ2-4; 9 bases agree with TRBD2. Read data end 4 residues before the CDR3 end; the end is taken from the germline J gene. J gave up 3 bases and V 3 bases, and 8 bases lay outside the gene matches. The germline V gene has CDR1 FNHDT and CDR2 SITEND (reference sequence). There are 16 residues in the CDR3.

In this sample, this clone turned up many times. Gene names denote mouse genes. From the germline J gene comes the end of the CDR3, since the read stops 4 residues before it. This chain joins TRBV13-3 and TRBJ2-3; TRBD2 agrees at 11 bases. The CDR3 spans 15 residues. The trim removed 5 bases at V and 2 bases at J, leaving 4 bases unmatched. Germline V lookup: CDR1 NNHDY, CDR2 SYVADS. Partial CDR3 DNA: TGTGCCAGCAGACTGGGGGGGCGAGTTGCAGAA. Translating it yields CASRLGGRVAE. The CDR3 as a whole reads CASRLGGRVAETLYF.

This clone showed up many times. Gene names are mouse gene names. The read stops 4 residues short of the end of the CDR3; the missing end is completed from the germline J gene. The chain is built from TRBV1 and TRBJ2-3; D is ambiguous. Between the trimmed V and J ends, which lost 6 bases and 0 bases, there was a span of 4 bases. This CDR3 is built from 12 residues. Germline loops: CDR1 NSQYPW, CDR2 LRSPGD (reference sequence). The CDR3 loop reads CTCRSSAETLYF. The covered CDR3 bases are TGCACCTGCAGGTCTAGTGCAGAA.

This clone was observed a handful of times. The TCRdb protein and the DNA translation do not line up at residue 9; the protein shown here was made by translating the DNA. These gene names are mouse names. CDR3 region: CARSDARNTLYF. Partial CDR3 DNA: TGTGCCCGCAGTGATGCCAGAAATACG. The chain combines TRBV13-1 with TRBJ1-3; the D is unclear. The read is 3 residues too short to cover the CDR3 end, so that end is filled in from the germline J gene. Germline V gene sequence: CDR1 NSHNY, CDR2 SYGAGN. The length of the CDR3 is 12 residues.

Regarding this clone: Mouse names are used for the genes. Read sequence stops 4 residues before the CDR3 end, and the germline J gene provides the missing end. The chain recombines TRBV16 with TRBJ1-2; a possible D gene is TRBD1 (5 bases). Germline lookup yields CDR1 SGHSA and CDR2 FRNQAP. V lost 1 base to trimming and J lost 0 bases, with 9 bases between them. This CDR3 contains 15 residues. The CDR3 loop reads CASSLGTNTNSDYTF. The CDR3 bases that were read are TGTGCAAGCAGCTTAGGGACAAATACAAACTCC.

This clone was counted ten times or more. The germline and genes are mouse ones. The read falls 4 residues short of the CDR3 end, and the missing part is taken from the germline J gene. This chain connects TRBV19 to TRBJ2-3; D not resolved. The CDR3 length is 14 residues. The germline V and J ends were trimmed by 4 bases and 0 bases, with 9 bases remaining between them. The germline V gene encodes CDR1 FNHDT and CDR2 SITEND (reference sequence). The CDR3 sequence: CASSPLASAETLYF. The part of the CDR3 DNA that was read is TGTGCCAGCAGTCCCCTGGCTAGTGCAGAA.

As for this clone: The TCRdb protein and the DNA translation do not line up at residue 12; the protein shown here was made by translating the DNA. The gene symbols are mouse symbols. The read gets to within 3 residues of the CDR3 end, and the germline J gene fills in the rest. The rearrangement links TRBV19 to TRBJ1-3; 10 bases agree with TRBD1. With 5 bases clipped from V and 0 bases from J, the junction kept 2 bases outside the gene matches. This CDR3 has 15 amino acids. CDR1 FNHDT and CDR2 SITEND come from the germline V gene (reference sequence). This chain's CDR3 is CASRGTGVSGNTLYF. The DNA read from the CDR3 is TGTGCCAGCAGGGGGACAGGGGTTTCTGGAAATACG.

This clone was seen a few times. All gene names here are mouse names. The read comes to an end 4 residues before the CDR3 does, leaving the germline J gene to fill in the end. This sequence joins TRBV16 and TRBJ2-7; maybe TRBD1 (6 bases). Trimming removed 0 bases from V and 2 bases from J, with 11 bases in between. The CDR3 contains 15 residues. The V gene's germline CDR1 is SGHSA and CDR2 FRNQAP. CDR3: CASSLDRQGPYEQYF. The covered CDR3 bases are TGTGCAAGCAGCTTAGATCGGCAGGGGCCCTAT.

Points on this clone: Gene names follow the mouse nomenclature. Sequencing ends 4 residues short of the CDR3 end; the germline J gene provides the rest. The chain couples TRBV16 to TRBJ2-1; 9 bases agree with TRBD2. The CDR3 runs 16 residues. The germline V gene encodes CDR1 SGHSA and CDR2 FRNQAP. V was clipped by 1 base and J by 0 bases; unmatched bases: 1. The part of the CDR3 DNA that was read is TGTGCAAGCAGCTTAGCTGGGGGGGATAACTATGCT. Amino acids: CASSLAGGDNYA. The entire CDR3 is CASSLAGGDNYAEQFF.

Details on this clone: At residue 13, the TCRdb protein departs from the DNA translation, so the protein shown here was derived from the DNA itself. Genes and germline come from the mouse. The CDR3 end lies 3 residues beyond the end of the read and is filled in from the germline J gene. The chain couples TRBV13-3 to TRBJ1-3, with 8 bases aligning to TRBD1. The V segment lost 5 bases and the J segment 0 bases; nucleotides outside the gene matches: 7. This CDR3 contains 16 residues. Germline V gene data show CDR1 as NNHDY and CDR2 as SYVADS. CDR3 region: CASSYGTGLSGNTLYF. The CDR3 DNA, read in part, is TGTGCCAGCAGCTACGGGACAGGTCTTTCTGGAAATACG. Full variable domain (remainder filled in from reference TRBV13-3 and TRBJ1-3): EAAVTQSPRSKVAVTGGKVTLSCHQTNNHDYMYWYRQDTGHGLRLIHYSYVADSTEKGDIPDGYKASRPSQENFSLILELASLSQTAVYFCASSYGTGLSGNTLYFGEGSRLIVV.

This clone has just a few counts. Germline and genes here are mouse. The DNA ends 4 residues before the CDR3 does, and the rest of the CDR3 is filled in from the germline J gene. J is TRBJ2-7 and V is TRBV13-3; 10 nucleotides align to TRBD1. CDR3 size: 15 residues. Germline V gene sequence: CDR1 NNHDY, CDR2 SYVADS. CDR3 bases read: TGTGCCAGCAGTGATGGACGGGACAGGGGTTAT. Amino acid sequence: CASSDGRDRGY. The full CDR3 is CASSDGRDRGYEQYF.

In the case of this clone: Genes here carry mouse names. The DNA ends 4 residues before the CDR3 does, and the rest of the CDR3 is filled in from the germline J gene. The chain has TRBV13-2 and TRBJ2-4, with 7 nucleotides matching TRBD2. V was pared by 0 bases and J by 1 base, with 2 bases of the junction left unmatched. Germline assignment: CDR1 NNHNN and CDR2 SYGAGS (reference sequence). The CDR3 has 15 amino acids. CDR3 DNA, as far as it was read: TGTGCCAGCGGTGATGTGGGGGGTGGTCAAAAC. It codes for CASGDVGGGQN. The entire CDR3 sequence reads CASGDVGGGQNTLYF.

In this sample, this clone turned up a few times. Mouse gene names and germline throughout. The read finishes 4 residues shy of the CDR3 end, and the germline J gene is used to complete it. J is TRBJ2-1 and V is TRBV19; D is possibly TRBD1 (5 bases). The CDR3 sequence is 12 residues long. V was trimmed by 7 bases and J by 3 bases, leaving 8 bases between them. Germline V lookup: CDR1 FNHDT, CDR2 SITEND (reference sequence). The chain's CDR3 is CASQTAYAEQFF. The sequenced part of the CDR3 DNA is TGTGCCAGCCAGACAGCCTATGCT.

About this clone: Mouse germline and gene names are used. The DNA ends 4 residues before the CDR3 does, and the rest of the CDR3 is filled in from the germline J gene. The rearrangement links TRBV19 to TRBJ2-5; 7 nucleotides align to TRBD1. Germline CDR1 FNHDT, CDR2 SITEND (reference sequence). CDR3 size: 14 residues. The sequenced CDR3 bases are TGTGCCAGCAGCCCTCCGGGACAGAAAGAC. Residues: CASSPPGQKD. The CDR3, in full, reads CASSPPGQKDTQYF.

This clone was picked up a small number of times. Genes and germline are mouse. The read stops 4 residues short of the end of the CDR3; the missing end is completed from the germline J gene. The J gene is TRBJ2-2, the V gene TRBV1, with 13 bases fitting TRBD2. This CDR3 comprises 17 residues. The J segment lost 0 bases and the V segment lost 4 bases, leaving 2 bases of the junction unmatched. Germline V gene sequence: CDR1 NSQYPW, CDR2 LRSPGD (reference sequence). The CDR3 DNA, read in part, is TGCACCTGCAGTGGGGGACTGGGGGGGTCAAACACCGGG. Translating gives CTCSGGLGGSNTG. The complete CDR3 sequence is CTCSGGLGGSNTGQLYF. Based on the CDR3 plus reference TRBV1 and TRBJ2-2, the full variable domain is VTLLEQNPRWRLVPRGQAVNLRCILKNSQYPWMSWYQQDLQKQLQWLFTLRSPGDKEVKSLPGADYLATRVTDTELRLQVANMSQGRTLYCTCSGGLGGSNTGQLYFGEGSKLTVL.

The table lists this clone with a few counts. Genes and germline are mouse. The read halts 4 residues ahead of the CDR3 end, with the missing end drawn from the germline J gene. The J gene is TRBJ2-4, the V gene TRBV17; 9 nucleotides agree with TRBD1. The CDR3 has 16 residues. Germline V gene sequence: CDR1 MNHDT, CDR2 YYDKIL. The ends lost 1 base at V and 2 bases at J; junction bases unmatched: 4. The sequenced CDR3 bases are TGTGCTAGCAGTAGAGTAACAGGGGGCAATCAAAAC. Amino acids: CASSRVTGGNQN. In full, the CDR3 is CASSRVTGGNQNTLYF.

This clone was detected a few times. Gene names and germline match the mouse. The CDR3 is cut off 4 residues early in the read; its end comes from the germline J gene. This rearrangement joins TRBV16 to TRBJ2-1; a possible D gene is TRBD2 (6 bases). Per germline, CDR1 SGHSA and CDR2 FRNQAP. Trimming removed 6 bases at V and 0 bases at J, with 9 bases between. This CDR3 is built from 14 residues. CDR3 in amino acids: CASRQLGNYAEQFF. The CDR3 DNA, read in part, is TGTGCAAGCAGGCAACTGGGTAACTATGCT. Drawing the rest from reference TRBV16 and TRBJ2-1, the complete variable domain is NAGVIQTPRHKVTGKGQEATLWCEPISGHSAVFWYRQTIVQGLEFLTYFRNQAPIDDSGMPKERFSAQMPNQSHSTLKIQSTQPQDSAVYLCASRQLGNYAEQFFGPGTRLTVL.

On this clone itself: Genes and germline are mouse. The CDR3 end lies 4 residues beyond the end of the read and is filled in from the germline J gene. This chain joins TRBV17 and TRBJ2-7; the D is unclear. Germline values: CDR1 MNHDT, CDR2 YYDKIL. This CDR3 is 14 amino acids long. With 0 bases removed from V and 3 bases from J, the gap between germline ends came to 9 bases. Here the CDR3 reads CASSRDKKLYEQYF. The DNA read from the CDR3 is TGTGCTAGCAGTAGAGATAAAAAACTCTAT. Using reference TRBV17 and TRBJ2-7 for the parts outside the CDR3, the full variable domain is DTTVKQNPRYKLARVGKPVNLICSQTMNHDTMYWYQKKPNQAPKLLLFYYDKILNREADTFEKFQSSRPNNSFCSLYIGSAGLEYSAMYLCASSRDKKLYEQYFGPGTRLTVL.

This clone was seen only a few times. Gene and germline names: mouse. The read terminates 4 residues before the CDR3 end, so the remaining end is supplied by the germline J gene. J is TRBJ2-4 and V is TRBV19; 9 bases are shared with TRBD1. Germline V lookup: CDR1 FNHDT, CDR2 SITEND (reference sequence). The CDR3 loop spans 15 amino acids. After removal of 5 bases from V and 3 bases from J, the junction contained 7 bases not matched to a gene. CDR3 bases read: TGTGCCAGCAGGACTTACAGGGGGCGGCAAAAC. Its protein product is CASRTYRGRQN. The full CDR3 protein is CASRTYRGRQNTLYF.

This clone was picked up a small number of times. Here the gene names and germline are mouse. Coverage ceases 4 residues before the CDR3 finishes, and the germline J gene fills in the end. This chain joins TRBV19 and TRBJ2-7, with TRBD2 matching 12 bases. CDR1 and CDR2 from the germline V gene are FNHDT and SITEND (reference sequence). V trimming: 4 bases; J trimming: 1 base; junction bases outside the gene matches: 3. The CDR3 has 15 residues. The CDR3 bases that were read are TGTGCCAGCAGTCCGACTGGGGGGGCGTCCTAT. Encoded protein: CASSPTGGASY. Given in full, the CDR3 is CASSPTGGASYEQYF.

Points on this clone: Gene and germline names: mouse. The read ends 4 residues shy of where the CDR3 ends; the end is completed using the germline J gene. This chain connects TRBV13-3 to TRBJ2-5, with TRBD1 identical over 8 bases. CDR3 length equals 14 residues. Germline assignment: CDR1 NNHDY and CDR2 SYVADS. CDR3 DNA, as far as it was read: TGTGCCAGCACTGTCGACAGGGGAGGGGAC. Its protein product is CASTVDRGGD. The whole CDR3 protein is CASTVDRGGDTQYF. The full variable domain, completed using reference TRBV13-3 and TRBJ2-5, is EAAVTQSPRSKVAVTGGKVTLSCHQTNNHDYMYWYRQDTGHGLRLIHYSYVADSTEKGDIPDGYKASRPSQENFSLILELASLSQTAVYFCASTVDRGGDTQYFGPGTRLLVL.

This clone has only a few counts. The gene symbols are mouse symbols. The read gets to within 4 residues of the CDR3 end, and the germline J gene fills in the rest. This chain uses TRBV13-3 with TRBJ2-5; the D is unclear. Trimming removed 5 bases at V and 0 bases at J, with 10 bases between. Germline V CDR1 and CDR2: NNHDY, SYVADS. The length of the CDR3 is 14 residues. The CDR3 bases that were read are TGTGCCAGCAGCCGCGACAATAACCAAGAC. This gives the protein CASSRDNNQD. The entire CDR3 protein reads CASSRDNNQDTQYF.

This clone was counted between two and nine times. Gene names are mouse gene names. The covered CDR3 bases are TGTGCCAGCGGTGAAGGACTGGGTAGTCAAAAC. Its protein product is CASGEGLGSQN. The complete CDR3 reads CASGEGLGSQNTLYF. This sequence joins TRBV13-2 and TRBJ2-4; TRBD2 matches 8 bases. The read is 4 residues too short to cover the CDR3 end, so that end is filled in from the germline J gene. The CDR3 has 15 residues. The germline CDR1 and CDR2 sequences are NNHNN and SYGAGS (reference sequence). Unmatched junction bases numbered 2, after V lost 2 bases and J lost 0 bases.

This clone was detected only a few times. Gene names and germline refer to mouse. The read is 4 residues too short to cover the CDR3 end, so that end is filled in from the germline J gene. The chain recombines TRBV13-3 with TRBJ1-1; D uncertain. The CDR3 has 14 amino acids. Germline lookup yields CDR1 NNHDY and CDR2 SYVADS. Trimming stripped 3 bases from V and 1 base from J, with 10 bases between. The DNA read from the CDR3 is TGTGCCAGCAGTGGCCCCGCAGGGAACACA. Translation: CASSGPAGNT. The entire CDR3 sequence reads CASSGPAGNTEVFF.